The text below deals with one TCR beta chain. Its antigen is undetermined. The authors reverse transcribed roughly 0.5 to 1 ug RNA with random hexamers. TCR beta CDR3 was amplified by immunoSEQ multiplex PCR. This amplification extended across 54 Vbeta and 13 Jbeta segments. MiXCR was run by TCRdb on the immunoSEQ multiplex PCR reads, yielding one entry per CDR3 protein. The data contain around 280,000 distinct CDR3 sequences, under 95% of them singletons. The multiple sclerosis control group comprised treatment-naive patients with stable or active relapsing-remitting disease. TEMRA cells were FACS-enriched, and CD8+ and CD4+ T cells were isolated negatively. Germline values: CDR1 MNHEY, CDR2 SMNVEV (reference sequence). V was pared by 5 bases and J by 4 bases, with 20 bases between. The CDR3 has 16 residues. The data are from a study of CD8 T cells in Susac syndrome. Study findings and constraints: It was acknowledged in the study that its TCR sequencing and HLA analysis involved a relatively small number of individuals.

This rearrangement joins TRBV27 to TRBJ1-2, with D possibly TRBD1 on 5 matching bases. Sequencing used CD4+ T cells from PBMCs. This TCR was recovered from a human donor with multiple sclerosis. CDR3 in DNA: TGTGCCAGCAGTCCCCTAGGACACTCGGCGGGCTATGGCTACACCTTC. This encodes CASSPLGHSAGYGYTF.